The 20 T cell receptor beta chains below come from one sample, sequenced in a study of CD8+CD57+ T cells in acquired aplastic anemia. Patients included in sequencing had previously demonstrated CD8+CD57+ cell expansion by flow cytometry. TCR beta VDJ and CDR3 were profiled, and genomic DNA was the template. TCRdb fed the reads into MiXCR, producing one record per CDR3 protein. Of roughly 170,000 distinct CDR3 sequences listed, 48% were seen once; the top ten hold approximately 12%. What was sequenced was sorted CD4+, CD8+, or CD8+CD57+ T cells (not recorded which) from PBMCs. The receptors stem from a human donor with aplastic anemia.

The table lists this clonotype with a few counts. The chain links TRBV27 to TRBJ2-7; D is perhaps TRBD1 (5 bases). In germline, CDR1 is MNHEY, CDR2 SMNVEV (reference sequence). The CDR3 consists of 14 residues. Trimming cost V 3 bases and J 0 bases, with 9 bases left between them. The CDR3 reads CASSLTTASYEQYF. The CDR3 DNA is TGTGCCAGCAGTTTGACGACAGCCTCCTACGAGCAGTACTTC.

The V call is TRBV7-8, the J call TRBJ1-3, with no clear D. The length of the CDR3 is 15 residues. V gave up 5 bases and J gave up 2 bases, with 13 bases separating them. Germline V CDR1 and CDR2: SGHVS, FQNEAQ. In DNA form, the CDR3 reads TGTGCCAGCAGCACTACACAGAATCCTGGAAACACCATATATTTT. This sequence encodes CASSTTQNPGNTIYF.

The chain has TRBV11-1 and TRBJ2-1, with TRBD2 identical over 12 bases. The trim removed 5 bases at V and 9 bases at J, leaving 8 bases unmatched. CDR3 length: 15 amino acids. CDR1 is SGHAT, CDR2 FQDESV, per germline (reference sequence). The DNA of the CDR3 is TGTGCCAGCAGCCCCCTAGCGGGGGGGCGTCGTGAGCAGTTCTTC. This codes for CASSPLAGGRREQFF.

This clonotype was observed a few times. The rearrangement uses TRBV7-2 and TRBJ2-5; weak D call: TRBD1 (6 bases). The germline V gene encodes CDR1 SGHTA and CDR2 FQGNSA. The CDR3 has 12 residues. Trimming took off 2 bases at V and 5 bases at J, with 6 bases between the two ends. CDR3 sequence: CASSLQGETQYF. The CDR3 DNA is TGTGCCAGCAGCTTACAGGGGGAGACCCAGTACTTC.

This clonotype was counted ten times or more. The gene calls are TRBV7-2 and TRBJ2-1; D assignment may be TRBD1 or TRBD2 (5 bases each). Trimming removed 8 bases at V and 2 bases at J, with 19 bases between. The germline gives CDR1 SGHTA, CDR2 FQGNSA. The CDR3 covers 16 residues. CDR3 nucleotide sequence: TGTGCCAGCGCCACGGGGCGGGCGGGCGCCTACAATGAGCAGTTCTTC. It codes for CASATGRAGAYNEQFF.

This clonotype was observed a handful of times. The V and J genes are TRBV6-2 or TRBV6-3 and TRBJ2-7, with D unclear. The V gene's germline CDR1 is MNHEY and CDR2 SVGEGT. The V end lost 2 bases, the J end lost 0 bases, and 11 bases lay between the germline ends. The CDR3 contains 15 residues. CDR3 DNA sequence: TGTGCCAGCAGTTACCGAAAGACGGACTCCTACGAGCAGTACTTC. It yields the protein CASSYRKTDSYEQYF.

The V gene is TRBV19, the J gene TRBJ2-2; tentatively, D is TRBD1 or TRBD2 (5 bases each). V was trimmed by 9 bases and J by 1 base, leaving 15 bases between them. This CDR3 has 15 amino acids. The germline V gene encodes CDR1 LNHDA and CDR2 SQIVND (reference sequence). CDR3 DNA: TGTGCCAGCCATTACGGGACGGTGAACACCGGGGAGCTGTTTTTT. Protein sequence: CASHYGTVNTGELFF. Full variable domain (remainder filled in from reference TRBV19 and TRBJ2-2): DGGITQSPKYLFRKEGQNVTLSCEQNLNHDAMYWYRQDPGQGLRLIYYSQIVNDFQKGDIAEGYSVSREKKESFPLTVTSAQKNPTAFYLCASHYGTVNTGELFFGEGSRLTVL.

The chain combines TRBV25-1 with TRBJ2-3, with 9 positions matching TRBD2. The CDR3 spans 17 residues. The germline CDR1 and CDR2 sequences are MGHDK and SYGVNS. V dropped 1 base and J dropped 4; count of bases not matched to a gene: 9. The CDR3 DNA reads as TGTGCCAGCAGTGAATCCCTTGCGGGGGGGGCTCCAGATACGCAGTATTTT. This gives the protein CASSESLAGGAPDTQYF.

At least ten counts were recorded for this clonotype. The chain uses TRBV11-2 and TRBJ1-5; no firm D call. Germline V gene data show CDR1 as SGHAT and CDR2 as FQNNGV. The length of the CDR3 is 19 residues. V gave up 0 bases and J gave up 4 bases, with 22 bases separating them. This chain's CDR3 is CASSLDQAAANSGNQPQHF. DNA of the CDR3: TGTGCCAGCAGCTTAGATCAGGCGGCAGCCAATAGCGGAAATCAGCCCCAGCATTTT.

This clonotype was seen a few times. CDR3 region: CASSIAGTGGYGYTF. CDR3 coding DNA: TGTGCCAGTAGTATAGCTGGGACAGGAGGATATGGCTACACCTTC. The rearrangement links TRBV19 to TRBJ1-2; 8 bases map to TRBD1. Germline-derived CDR1 and CDR2 are LNHDA and SQIVND (reference sequence). After removal of 1 base from V and 5 bases from J, the junction contained 6 bases not matched to a gene. The CDR3 totals 15 residues.

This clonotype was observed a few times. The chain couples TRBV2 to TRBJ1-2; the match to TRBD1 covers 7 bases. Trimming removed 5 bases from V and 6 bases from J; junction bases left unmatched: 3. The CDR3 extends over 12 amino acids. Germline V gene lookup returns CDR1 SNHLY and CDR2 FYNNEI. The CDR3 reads CASSTGVDGYTF. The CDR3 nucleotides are TGTGCCAGCAGTACAGGGGTTGATGGCTACACCTTC.

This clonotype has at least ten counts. The chain's CDR3 is CASSVARERDSPLHF. The CDR3 nucleotides read TGTGCCAGCAGCGTAGCGAGAGAGAGGGATTCACCCCTCCACTTT. V usage is TRBV9 and J usage is TRBJ1-6, with D unresolved. Germline CDR1 SGDLS, CDR2 YYNGEE. The V and J ends lost 0 bases and 8 bases respectively, with 12 bases between them. The CDR3 is 15 residues long.

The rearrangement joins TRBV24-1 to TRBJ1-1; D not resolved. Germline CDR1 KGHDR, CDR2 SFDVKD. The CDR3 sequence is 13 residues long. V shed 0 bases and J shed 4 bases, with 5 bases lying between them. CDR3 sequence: CATSDLRVTEAFF. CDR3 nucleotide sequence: TGTGCCACCAGTGATTTGCGTGTCACTGAAGCTTTCTTT.

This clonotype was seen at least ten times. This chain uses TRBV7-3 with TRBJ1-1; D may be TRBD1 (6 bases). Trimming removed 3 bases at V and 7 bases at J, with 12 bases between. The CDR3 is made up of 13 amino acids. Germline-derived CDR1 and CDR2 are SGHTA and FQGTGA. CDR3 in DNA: TGTGCCAGCAGCTTTTACAGGGATGATGAAGCTTTCTTT. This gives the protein CASSFYRDDEAFF.

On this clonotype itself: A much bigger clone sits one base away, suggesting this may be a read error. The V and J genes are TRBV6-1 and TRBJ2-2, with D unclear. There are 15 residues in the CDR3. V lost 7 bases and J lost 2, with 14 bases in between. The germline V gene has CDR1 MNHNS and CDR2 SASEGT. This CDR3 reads CASTLTARNTGELFF. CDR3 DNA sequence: TGTGCCAGCACCCTAACTGCCAGAAACACCGGGGAGCTGTTTTTT.

The CDR3 loop reads CASSLGPSENQPQHF. The CDR3 DNA sequence: TGTGCCAGCAGCTTAGGGCCCTCAGAGAATCAGCCCCAGCATTTT. The chain couples TRBV7-9 to TRBJ1-5; D remains ambiguous. Trimming took off 1 base at V and 4 bases at J, with 11 bases between the two ends. This CDR3 is built from 15 residues. Germline CDR1 reads SEHNR; CDR2 reads FQNEAQ (reference sequence).

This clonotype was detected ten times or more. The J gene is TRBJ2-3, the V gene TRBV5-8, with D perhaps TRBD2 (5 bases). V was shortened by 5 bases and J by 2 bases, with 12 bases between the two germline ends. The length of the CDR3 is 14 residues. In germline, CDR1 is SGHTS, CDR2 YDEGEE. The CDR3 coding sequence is TGTGCCAGCAGAGAAGCGGTTGCCACAGATACGCAGTATTTT. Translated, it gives CASREAVATDTQYF.

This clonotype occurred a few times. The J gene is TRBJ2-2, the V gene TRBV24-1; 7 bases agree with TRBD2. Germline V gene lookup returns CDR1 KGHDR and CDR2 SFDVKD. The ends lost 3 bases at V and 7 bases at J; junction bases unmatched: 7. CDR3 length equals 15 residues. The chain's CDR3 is CATSDAGLVGGELFF. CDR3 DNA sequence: TGTGCCACCAGTGATGCCGGACTAGTGGGCGGGGAGCTGTTTTTT.

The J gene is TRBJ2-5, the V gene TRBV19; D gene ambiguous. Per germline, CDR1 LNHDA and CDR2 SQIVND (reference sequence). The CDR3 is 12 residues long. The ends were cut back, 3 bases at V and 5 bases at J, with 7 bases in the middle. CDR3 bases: TGTGCCAGTAGTATTGACATGGAGACCCAGTACTTC. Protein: CASSIDMETQYF. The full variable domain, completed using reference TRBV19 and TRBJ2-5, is DGGITQSPKYLFRKEGQNVTLSCEQNLNHDAMYWYRQDPGQGLRLIYYSQIVNDFQKGDIAEGYSVSREKKESFPLTVTSAQKNPTAFYLCASSIDMETQYFGPGTRLLVL.

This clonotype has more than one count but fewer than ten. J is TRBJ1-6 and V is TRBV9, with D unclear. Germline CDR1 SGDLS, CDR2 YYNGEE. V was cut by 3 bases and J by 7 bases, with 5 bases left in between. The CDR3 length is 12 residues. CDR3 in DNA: TGTGCCAGCAGCGCTGTAAATTCACCCCTCCACTTT. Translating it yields CASSAVNSPLHF.